The table lists the clone carrying this T cell receptor beta chain with a count of one. V gave up 11 bases and J gave up 5 bases, with 9 bases separating them. The length of the CDR3 is 10 residues. Per germline, CDR1 SEHNR and CDR2 FQNEAQ (reference sequence). Only in-frame clones appear in the TCRdb table, and some are missing; sequencing was by immunoSEQ multiplex PCR. The data contain about 470,000 clones, about 90% of them singletons. These data are taken from a study of blood T cell repertoires in COVID-19. The J gene is TRBJ1-2, the V gene TRBV7-9; D ambiguous. The receptor's source is a woman under 30 who had recovered from COVID-19. What was sequenced was PBMCs or T cells enriched from blood (not recorded which). Here the CDR3 reads CAGESYGYTF. In DNA, the CDR3 is TGTGCCGGGGAGAGTTATGGCTACACCTTC.